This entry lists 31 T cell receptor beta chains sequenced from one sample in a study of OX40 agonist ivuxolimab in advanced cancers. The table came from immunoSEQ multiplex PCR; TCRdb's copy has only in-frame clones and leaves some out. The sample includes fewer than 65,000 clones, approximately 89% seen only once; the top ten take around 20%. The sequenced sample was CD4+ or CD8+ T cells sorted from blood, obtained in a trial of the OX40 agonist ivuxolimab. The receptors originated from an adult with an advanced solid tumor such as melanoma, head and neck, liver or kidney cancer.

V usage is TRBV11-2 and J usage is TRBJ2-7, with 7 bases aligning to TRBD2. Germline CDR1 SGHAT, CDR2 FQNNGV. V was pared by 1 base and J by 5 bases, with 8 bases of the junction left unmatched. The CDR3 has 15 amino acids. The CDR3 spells CASSLVGGVPDEQYF. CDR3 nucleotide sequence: TGTGCCAGCAGCTTAGTGGGGGGGGTTCCCGACGAGCAGTACTTC.

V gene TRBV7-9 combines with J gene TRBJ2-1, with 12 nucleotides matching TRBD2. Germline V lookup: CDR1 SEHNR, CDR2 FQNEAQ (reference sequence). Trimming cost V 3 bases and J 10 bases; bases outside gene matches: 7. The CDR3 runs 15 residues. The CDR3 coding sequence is TGTGCCAGCAGCTTCATCCCTAGCGGGGGGGTCGAGCAGTTCTTC. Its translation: CASSFIPSGGVEQFF.

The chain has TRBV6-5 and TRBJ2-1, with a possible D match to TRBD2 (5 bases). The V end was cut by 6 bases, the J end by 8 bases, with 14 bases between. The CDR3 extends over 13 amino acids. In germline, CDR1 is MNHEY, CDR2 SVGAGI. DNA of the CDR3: TGTGCCAGCAGCTACACTAGGCTCGATGAGCAGTTCTTC. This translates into CASSYTRLDEQFF.

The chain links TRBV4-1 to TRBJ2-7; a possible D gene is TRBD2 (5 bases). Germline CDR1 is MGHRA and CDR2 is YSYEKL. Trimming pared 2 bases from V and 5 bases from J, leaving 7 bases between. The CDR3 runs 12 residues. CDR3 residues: CASSQTGNEQYF. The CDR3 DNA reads TGCGCCAGCAGCCAAACGGGGAACGAGCAGTACTTC.

In nucleotides, the CDR3 is TGCGCCAGCAGTGAGGGGGCCGAATGGGGCTACGAGCAGTACTTC. Its translation is CASSEGAEWGYEQYF. The chain couples TRBV10-1 to TRBJ2-7, with D possibly TRBD1 on 5 matching bases. Per germline, CDR1 WNHNN and CDR2 SYGVQD (reference sequence). The CDR3 is made up of 15 amino acids. V lost 2 bases and J lost 3, with 14 bases in between.

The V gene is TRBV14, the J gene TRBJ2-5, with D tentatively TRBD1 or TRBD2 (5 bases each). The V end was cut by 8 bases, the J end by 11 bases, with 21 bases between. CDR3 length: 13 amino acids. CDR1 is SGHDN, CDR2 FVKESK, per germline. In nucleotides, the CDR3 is TGTGCCAGCGGGCCCTCGTCGCAGGGAGAGCAGTACTTC. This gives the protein CASGPSSQGEQYF.

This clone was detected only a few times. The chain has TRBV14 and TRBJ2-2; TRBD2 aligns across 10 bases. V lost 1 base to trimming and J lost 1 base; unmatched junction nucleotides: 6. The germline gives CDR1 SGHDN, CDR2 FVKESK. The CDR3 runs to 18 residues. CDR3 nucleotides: TGTGCCAGCAGCCAAGGGTGGAGGACTAGCGGGAACACCGGGGAGCTGTTTTTT. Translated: CASSQGWRTSGNTGELFF.

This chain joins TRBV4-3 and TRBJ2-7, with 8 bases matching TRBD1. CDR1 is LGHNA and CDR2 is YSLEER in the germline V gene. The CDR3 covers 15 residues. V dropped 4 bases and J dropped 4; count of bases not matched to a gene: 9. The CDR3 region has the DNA TGCGCCAGCAGCCCCCGAGGGACAGGTGATTACGAGCAGTACTTC. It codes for CASSPRGTGDYEQYF.

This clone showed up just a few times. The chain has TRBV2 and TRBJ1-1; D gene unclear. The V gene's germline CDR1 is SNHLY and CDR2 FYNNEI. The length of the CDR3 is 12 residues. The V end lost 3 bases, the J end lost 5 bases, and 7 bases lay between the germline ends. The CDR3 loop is CASSDTKTEAFF. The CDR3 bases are TGTGCCAGCAGTGACACGAAGACTGAAGCTTTCTTT.

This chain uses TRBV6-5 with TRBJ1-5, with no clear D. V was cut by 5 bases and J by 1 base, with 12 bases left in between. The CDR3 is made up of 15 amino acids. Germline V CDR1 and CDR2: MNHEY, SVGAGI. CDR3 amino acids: CASSPDLYSNQPQHF. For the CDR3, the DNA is TGTGCCAGCAGTCCTGATTTATACAGCAATCAGCCCCAGCATTTT.

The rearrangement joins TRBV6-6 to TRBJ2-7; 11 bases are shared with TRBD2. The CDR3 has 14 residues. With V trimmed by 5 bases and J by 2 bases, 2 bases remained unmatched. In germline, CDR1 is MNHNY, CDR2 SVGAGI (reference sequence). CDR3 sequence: CASSVGLAAYEQYF. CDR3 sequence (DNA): TGTGCCAGCAGTGTGGGACTAGCGGCCTACGAGCAGTACTTC.

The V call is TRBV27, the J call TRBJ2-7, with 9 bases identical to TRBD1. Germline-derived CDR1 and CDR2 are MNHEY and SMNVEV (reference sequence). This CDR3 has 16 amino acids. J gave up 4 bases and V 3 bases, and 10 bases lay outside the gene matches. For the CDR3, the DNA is TGTGCCAGCAGTTTTTTGGGACAGGGAAAAATTTACGAGCAGTACTTC. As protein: CASSFLGQGKIYEQYF.

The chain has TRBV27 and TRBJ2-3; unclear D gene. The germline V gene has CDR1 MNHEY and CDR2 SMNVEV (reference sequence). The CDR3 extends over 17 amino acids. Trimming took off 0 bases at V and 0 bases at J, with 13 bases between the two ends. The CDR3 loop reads CASSLSGWTASTDTQYF. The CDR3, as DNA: TGTGCCAGCAGTTTATCGGGTTGGACGGCCAGCACAGATACGCAGTATTTT.

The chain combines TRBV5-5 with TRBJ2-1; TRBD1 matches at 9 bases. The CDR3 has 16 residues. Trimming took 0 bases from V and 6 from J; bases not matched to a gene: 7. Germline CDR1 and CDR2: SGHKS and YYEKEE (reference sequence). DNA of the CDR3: TGTGCCAGCAGCTTGGAGGACAGGGGATTTGTCAATGAGCAGTTCTTC. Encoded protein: CASSLEDRGFVNEQFF.

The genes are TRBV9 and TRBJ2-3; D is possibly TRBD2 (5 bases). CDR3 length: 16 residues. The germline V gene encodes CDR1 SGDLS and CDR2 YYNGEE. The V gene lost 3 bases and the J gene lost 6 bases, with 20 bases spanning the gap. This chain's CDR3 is CASSADSPLNGDTQYF. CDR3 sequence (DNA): TGTGCCAGCAGCGCGGACTCCCCGCTGAACGGTGATACGCAGTATTTT.

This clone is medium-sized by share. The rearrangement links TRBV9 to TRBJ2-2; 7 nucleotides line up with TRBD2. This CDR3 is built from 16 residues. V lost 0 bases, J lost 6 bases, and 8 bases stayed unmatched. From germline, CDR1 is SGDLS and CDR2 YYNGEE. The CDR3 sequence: CASSVGSAGLSGELFF. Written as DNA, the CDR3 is TGTGCCAGCAGCGTAGGTTCAGCGGGGCTTTCCGGGGAGCTGTTTTTT.

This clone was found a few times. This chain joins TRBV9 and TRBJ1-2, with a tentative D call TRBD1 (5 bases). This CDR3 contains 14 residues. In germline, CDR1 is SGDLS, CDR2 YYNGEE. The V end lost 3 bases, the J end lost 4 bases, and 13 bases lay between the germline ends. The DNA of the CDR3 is TGTGCCAGCAGCGCGTCGACCGGGGCCTATGGCTACACCTTC. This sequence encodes CASSASTGAYGYTF.

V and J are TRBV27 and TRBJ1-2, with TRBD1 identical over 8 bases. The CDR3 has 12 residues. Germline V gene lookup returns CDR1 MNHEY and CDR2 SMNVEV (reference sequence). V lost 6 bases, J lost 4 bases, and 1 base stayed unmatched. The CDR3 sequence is CASSDRGYGYTF. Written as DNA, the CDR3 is TGTGCCAGCAGCGACAGGGGCTATGGCTACACCTTC.

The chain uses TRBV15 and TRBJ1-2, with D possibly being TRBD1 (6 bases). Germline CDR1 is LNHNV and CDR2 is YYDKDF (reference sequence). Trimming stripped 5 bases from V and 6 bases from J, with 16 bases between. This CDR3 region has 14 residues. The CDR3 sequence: CATSSSGGGDGYTF. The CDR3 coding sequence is TGTGCCACCAGCTCCTCCGGAGGGGGTGATGGCTACACCTTC.

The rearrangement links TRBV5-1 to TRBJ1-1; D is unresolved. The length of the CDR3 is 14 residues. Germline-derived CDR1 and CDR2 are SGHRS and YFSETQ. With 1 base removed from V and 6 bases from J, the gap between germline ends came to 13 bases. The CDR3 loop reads CASSLTGDSSEAFF. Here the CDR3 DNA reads TGCGCCAGCAGCTTGACCGGGGATTCCTCTGAAGCTTTCTTT.

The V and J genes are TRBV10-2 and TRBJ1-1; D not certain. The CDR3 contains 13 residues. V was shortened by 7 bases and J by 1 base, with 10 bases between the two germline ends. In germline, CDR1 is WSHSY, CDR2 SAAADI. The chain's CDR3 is CASKTGWNTEAFF. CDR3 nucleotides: TGCGCCAGCAAAACGGGTTGGAACACTGAAGCTTTCTTT.

The CDR3 DNA reads TGTGCCAGCAGCGCCCGGACAGATTCCCTCACCGGGGAGCTGTTTTTT. Translating gives CASSARTDSLTGELFF. V is TRBV9 and J is TRBJ2-2; the D gene is possibly TRBD1 (6 bases). The CDR3 extends over 16 amino acids. In germline, CDR1 is SGDLS, CDR2 YYNGEE. V lost 3 bases and J 4 bases, leaving 16 bases between the germline ends.

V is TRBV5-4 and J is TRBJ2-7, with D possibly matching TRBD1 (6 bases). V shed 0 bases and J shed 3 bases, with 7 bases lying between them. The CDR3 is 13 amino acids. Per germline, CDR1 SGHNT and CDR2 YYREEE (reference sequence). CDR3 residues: CASSLDRVYEQYF. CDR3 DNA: TGTGCCAGCAGCTTGGACAGGGTCTACGAGCAGTACTTC.

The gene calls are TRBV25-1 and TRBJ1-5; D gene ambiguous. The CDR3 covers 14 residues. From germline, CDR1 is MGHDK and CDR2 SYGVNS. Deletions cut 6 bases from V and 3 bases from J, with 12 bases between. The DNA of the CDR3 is TGTGCCAGCAGCGACGAAGGTGACAATCAGCCCCAGCATTTT. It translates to CASSDEGDNQPQHF. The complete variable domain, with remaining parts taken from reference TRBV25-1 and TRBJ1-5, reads EADIYQTPRYLVIGTGKKITLECSQTMGHDKMYWYQQDPGMELHLIHYSYGVNSTEKGDLSSESTVSRIRTEHFPLTLESARPSHTSQYLCASSDEGDNQPQHFGDGTRLSIL.

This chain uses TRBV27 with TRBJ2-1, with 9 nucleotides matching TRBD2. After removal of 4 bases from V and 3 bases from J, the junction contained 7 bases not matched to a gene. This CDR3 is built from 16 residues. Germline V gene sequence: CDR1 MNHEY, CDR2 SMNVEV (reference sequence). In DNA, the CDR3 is TGTGCCAGCAGTTCCCCGCGGGGGGGCGGCTACAATGAGCAGTTCTTC. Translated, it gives CASSSPRGGGYNEQFF.

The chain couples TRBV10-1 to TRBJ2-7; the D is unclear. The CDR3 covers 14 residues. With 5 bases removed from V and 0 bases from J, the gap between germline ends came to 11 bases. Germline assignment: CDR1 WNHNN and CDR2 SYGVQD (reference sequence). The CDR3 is CASSKDGSSYEQYF. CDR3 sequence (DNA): TGCGCCAGCAGTAAGGACGGTTCCTCCTACGAGCAGTACTTC.

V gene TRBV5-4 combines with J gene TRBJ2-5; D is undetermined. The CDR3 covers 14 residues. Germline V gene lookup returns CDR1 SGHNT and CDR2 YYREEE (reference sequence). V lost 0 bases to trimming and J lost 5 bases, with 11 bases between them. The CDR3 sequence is CASSLADVGETQYF. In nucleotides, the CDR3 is TGTGCCAGCAGCTTGGCCGATGTGGGGGAGACCCAGTACTTC.

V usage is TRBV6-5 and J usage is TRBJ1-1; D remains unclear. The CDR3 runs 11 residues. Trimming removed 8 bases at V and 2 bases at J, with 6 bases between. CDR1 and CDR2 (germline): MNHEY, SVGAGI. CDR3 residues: CASHLNTEAFF. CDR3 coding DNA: TGTGCCAGCCATCTAAACACTGAAGCTTTCTTT.

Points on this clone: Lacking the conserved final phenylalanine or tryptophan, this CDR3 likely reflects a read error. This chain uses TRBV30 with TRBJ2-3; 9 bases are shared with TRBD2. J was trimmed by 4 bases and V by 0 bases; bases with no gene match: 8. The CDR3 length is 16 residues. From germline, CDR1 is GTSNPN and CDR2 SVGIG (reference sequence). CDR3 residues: CAWSVAGGKLSDTQYL. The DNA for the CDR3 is TGTGCCTGGAGTGTTGCGGGGGGGAAGCTCTCAGATACGCAGTATCTT.

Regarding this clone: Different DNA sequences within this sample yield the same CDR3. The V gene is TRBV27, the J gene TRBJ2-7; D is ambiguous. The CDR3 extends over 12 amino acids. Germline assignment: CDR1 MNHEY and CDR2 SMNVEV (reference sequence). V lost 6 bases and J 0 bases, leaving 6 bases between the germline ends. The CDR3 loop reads CASSYNSYEQYF. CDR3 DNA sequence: TGTGCCAGCAGCTACAACTCCTACGAGCAGTACTTC.

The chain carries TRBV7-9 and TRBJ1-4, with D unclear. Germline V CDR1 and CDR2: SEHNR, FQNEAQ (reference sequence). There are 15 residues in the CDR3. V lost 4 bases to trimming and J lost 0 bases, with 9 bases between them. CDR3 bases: TGTGCCAGCAGCTCAACAGCTGCAACTAATGAAAAACTGTTTTTT. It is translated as CASSSTAATNEKLFF.